Sequencing of this TCR beta chain was carried out in a study of vaccination effects on CD4 cells after COVID-19. The overall study: Median timing of post-vaccine samples was 72 days after the second dose.

Measured with immunoSEQ multiplex PCR; TCRdb has only the in-frame clones, and not every one. The table has 20,000 to 30,000 clones, 69% seen once. The study's findings and limits: Marked clonal contraction of infection- and vaccine-induced clones was seen late after vaccination.

In the ViraFEST assay, antigen-specific CD4+ clonotypes were identified by expansion after peptide-pool stimulation. Researchers isolated CD4+ T cells once approximately ten days of culture had elapsed. Each person got two doses of an mRNA SARS-CoV-2 vaccine, BNT162b2 or mRNA-1273. Researchers reported culturing approximately 1.8 million PBMC in each well, adding around 10 IU/ml IL-2 and about 9.6 ug/ml peptides. Fresh IL-2-containing medium replaced half the medium on days 3 and 7. Germline lookup yields CDR1 MNHEY and CDR2 SMNVEV (reference sequence). The CDR3 loop spans 13 amino acids. V was trimmed by 4 bases and J by 6 bases, leaving 12 bases between them. This clone is categorized as medium-sized. Its specificity is unknown.

The starting material was CD4+ T cells from PBMCs cultured with SARS-CoV-2 spike peptides, obtained after COVID-19 vaccination. The rearrangement links TRBV27 to TRBJ1-2; perhaps TRBD1 as D (6 bases). The TCR originated in a human donor who received a COVID-19 vaccine. The CDR3 loop reads CASSWRGANGYTF. Here the CDR3 DNA reads TGTGCCAGCAGTTGGCGGGGGGCCAATGGCTACACCTTC.